The 4 T cell receptor beta chains below were found in one sample sequenced in a study of cytomegalovirus exposure and HLA in healthy donors. PCR employed 60 Vbeta and 13 Jbeta primers. Some clones are missing from TCRdb's copy, which holds only in-frame ones; the method was immunoSEQ multiplex PCR. The sample yields over 120,000 clones, 77% seen once. Sequenced sample: PBMCs. Receptor source: a male donor in good health and CMV-seronegative.

V and J are TRBV7-6 and TRBJ1-4, with 8 bases fitting TRBD1. Germline V gene lookup returns CDR1 SGHVS and CDR2 FNYEAQ. The CDR3 is 14 amino acids. V lost 5 bases to trimming and J lost 8 bases; unmatched junction nucleotides: 7. Written as DNA, the CDR3 is TGTGCCAGCAGCCGGACAGGGATCCACGAAAAACTGTTTTTT. Protein sequence: CASSRTGIHEKLFF.

V is TRBV7-2 and J is TRBJ2-1; D remains unclear. Germline lookup yields CDR1 SGHTA and CDR2 FQGNSA. The V gene lost 6 bases and the J gene lost 7 bases, with 7 bases spanning the gap. CDR3 length: 11 residues. This CDR3 reads CASRWANEQFF. In DNA, the CDR3 is TGTGCCAGCAGGTGGGCGAATGAGCAGTTCTTC.

The chain has TRBV19 and TRBJ1-2; 7 positions agree with TRBD1. This CDR3 has 15 residues. V shed 6 bases and J 1 base; nucleotides not matched to a gene: 8. Germline CDR1 LNHDA, CDR2 SQIVND (reference sequence). CDR3 amino acids: CASRRDSLFNYGYTF. The CDR3 region has the DNA TGTGCCAGTAGGCGGGACAGCCTATTTAACTATGGCTACACCTTC.

This clone is a singleton in its sample. The V gene is TRBV7-9, the J gene TRBJ1-4; TRBD1 aligns across 9 bases. V trimming: 4 bases; J trimming: 7 bases; junction bases outside the gene matches: 4. Germline CDR1 is SEHNR and CDR2 is FQNEAQ (reference sequence). This CDR3 has 14 amino acids. Here the CDR3 DNA reads TGTGCCAGCAGCTCGACAGGGGGGAGTGAAAAACTGTTTTTT. Amino acids: CASSSTGGSEKLFF.